This entry lists 28 T cell receptor beta chains sequenced from one sample in a study of T cells in women clearing cervical HPV infection. Produced via immunoSEQ multiplex PCR; TCRdb's table is partial and in-frame only. This table lists 35,000 to 45,000 clones. The sample was blood buffy coat. The receptor set was obtained from a woman between 18 and 75 years old with a cervical HPV16 infection that either progressed to CIN3+ or cleared (not recorded which).

Turning to this clone: The CDR3 goes on 3 residues after the read ends, and that part is filled in from the germline J gene. The V call is TRBV4-2, the J call TRBJ2-2; D call uncertain. The CDR3 length is 16 residues. Trimming cost V 4 bases and J 2 bases, with 14 bases left between them. Germline loops: CDR1 LGHNA, CDR2 YNFKEQ. The CDR3 DNA, read in part, is TGTGCCAGCAGCCCCGCCCCGGCGGCTAACACCGGGGAG. Amino acids: CASSPAPAANTGE. The entire CDR3 sequence reads CASSPAPAANTGELFF.

For this clone: The read is 3 residues too short to cover the CDR3 end, so that end is filled in from the germline J gene. This rearrangement joins TRBV5-5 to TRBJ2-5, with D perhaps TRBD2 (6 bases). The germline CDR1 and CDR2 sequences are SGHKS and YYEKEE (reference sequence). Trimming cost V 0 bases and J 5 bases, with 11 bases left between them. The CDR3 extends over 14 amino acids. The CDR3 spells CASSLGLVGETQYF. Incomplete CDR3 DNA: TGTGCCAGCAGCTTGGGACTAGTGGGCGAGACC.

About this clone itself: The CDR3 end is not reached by the read, which stops 3 residues before it; the germline J gene fills it in. This specimen includes other DNA sequences encoding the same CDR3. This chain connects TRBV2 to TRBJ1-2; 9 positions agree with TRBD1. Germline V gives CDR1 SNHLY, CDR2 FYNNEI. V dropped 10 bases and J dropped 3; count of bases not matched to a gene: 6. The CDR3 runs to 13 residues. The sequenced CDR3 bases are TGTGCCAACCCCGGACAGGGGTACTATGGC. This encodes CANPGQGYYG. The entire CDR3 protein reads CANPGQGYYGYTF.

A note on this clone: The read falls 3 residues short of the CDR3 end, and the missing part is taken from the germline J gene. This chain connects TRBV10-3 to TRBJ2-1; 13 bases match TRBD2. The CDR3 consists of 16 residues. The junction had 5 bases not matched to a gene; V was cut back by 9 bases and J by 0 bases. In germline, CDR1 is ENHRY, CDR2 SYGVKD. CDR3 residues: CAITRTSGSSYNEQFF. The CDR3 bases that were read are TGTGCCATTACGAGGACTAGCGGGAGCTCCTACAATGAG.

As to this clone: With the read ending 3 residues before the CDR3 end, the germline J gene is used to fill in that end. The chain joins TRBV7-3 to TRBJ2-5, with 11 bases lining up with TRBD2. Per the germline V gene, CDR1 is SGHTA and CDR2 is FQGTGA. This CDR3 has 15 residues. V shed 4 bases, J shed 1 base, and the junction held 2 bases outside the gene matches. The part of the CDR3 DNA that was read is TGTGCCAGCAGCTCCGGGACTAGCGGCCAAGAGACC. Translated: CASSSGTSGQET. The entire CDR3 reads CASSSGTSGQETQYF.

Note on this clone: Read sequence stops 3 residues before the CDR3 end, and the germline J gene provides the missing end. The chain couples TRBV30 to TRBJ2-7; D gene uncertain. The CDR3 sequence is 12 residues long. Trimming stripped 2 bases from V and 3 bases from J, with 8 bases between. The germline gives CDR1 GTSNPN, CDR2 SVGIG (reference sequence). The CDR3 is CAWSLNSYEQYF. The CDR3 bases that were read are TGTGCCTGGAGTCTAAACAGCTACGAG.

In the case of this clone: The read comes to an end 3 residues before the CDR3 does, leaving the germline J gene to fill in the end. This sequence joins TRBV7-2 and TRBJ2-4; 8 bases match TRBD2. The CDR3 spans 12 residues. Looked up from germline, CDR1 is SGHTA and CDR2 is FQGNSA. CDR3 protein: CASSLGLDAQYF. The CDR3 DNA, read in part, is TGTGCCAGCAGCTTGGGACTAGACGCT.

About this clone: A read error may produce the germline difference seen at one junction end. Read data end 3 residues before the CDR3 end; the end is taken from the germline J gene. The chain combines TRBV2 with TRBJ2-1; D is undetermined. Per the germline V gene, CDR1 is SNHLY and CDR2 is FYNNEI. The length of the CDR3 is 11 residues. The CDR3 DNA, read in part, is TGTGCCACCAGTTGGGCCACTGAG. It encodes CATSWATE. In full, the CDR3 reads CATSWATEQFF. The variable domain in full, completed from reference TRBV2 and TRBJ2-1, reads EPEVTQTPSHQVTQMGQEVILRCVPISNHLYFYWYRQILGQKVEFLVSFYNNEISEKSEIFDDQFSVERPDGSNFTLKIRSTKLEDSAMYFCATSWATEQFFGPGTRLTVL.

As to this clone: The DNA ends 3 residues before the CDR3 does, and the rest of the CDR3 is filled in from the germline J gene. The chain combines TRBV19 with TRBJ2-1, with 11 bases aligning to TRBD2. The germline gives CDR1 LNHDA, CDR2 SQIVND (reference sequence). The CDR3 covers 16 residues. V lost 7 bases to trimming and J lost 6 bases; unmatched junction nucleotides: 11. CDR3 DNA (partial): TGTGCCAGTATGTCAGGGGCTAGCGGGGGGTTCAATGAG. This encodes CASMSGASGGFNE. The whole CDR3 region reads CASMSGASGGFNEQFF.

Remarks on this clone: The read ends 3 residues before the CDR3 terminus; that terminus is restored from the germline J gene. This chain links TRBV5-6 with TRBJ2-5, with D perhaps matching TRBD2 (6 bases). This CDR3 is built from 13 residues. Germline CDR1 and CDR2: SGHDT and YYEEEE. The CDR3: CASSQTGVDTQYF. Incomplete CDR3 DNA: TGTGCCAGCAGCCAGACGGGGGTGGATACC.

A remark on this clone: The read is 3 residues too short to cover the CDR3 end, so that end is filled in from the germline J gene. The gene calls are TRBV20-1 and TRBJ2-2; D gene uncertain. This CDR3 contains 14 residues. From germline, CDR1 is DFQATT and CDR2 SNEGSKA (reference sequence). Deletions cut 5 bases from V and 0 bases from J, with 10 bases between. The covered CDR3 bases are TGCAGTGCTCCACGGGTTTCGAACACCGGGGAG. This sequence encodes CSAPRVSNTGE. The full CDR3 reads CSAPRVSNTGELFF.

Details on this clone: The DNA ends 3 residues before the CDR3 does, and the rest of the CDR3 is filled in from the germline J gene. The genes are TRBV9 and TRBJ2-1, with 7 bases that match TRBD2. The V gene's germline CDR1 is SGDLS and CDR2 YYNGEE. V lost 0 bases and J lost 4; bases outside the gene matches: 7. The CDR3 is 16 amino acids. CDR3 in amino acids: CASSVAWGLTYNEQFF. Partial CDR3 DNA: TGTGCCAGCAGCGTAGCTTGGGGACTAACGTACAATGAG. Filled out from reference TRBV9 and TRBJ2-1, the complete variable domain reads DSGVTQTPKHLITATGQRVTLRCSPRSGDLSVYWYQQSLDQGLQFLIQYYNGEERAKGNILERFSAQQFPDLHSELNLSSLELGDSALYFCASSVAWGLTYNEQFFGPGTRLTVL.

Regarding this clone: The read ends 3 residues before the CDR3 terminus; that terminus is restored from the germline J gene. The chain links TRBV6-2 or TRBV6-3 to TRBJ1-2, with 7 positions matching TRBD1. The CDR3 runs 12 residues. In germline, CDR1 is MNHEY, CDR2 SVGEGT. The J segment lost 5 bases and the V segment lost 8 bases, leaving 5 bases of the junction unmatched. CDR3 sequence: CASSDREYGYTF. The sequenced part of the CDR3 DNA is TGTGCCAGCTCCGACAGGGAATATGGC.

Details on this clone: The read finishes 3 residues shy of the CDR3 end, and the germline J gene is used to complete it. This chain links TRBV19 with TRBJ1-5; no clear D. CDR1 is LNHDA and CDR2 is SQIVND in the germline V gene (reference sequence). The CDR3 is 15 amino acids. V was pared by 3 bases and J by 0 bases, with 9 bases between. This CDR3 reads CASSIGQNSNQPQHF. CDR3 DNA, as far as it was read: TGTGCCAGTAGTATTGGGCAGAATAGCAATCAGCCC.

On this clone itself: The read terminates 3 residues before the CDR3 end, so the remaining end is supplied by the germline J gene. The chain recombines TRBV5-1 with TRBJ1-6, with D possibly TRBD1 on 5 matching bases. V lost 6 bases to trimming and J lost 10 bases, with 20 bases between them. CDR1 is SGHRS, CDR2 YFSETQ, per germline. The CDR3 length is 15 residues. CDR3 protein: CASNPAGQGNSPLHF. CDR3 bases read: TGCGCCAGCAATCCCGCCGGGCAGGGAAACTCACCC.

Note on this clone: The read gets to within 3 residues of the CDR3 end, and the germline J gene fills in the rest. The chain has TRBV18 and TRBJ1-5, with no clear D. The CDR3 contains 16 residues. Trimming took 3 bases from V and 0 from J, leaving 12 bases between them. The germline gives CDR1 KGHSH, CDR2 LQKENI. The CDR3 sequence: CASSPLSGVSNQPQHF. The covered CDR3 bases are TGTGCCAGCTCACCCCTGAGCGGAGTTAGCAATCAGCCC.

As for this clone: Read coverage stops 3 residues before the CDR3 terminus; the germline J gene supplies the remainder. The chain has TRBV7-6 and TRBJ2-2; maybe TRBD2 (5 bases). This CDR3 has 16 residues. The germline V gene encodes CDR1 SGHVS and CDR2 FNYEAQ. Trimming shortened V by 1 base and J by 3 bases, and 12 bases separated the two germline ends. The CDR3 reads CASSLGGRLYTGELFF. Partial CDR3 DNA: TGTGCCAGCAGCTTAGGTGGAAGACTATACACCGGGGAG.

Points on this clone: The read terminates 3 residues before the CDR3 end, so the remaining end is supplied by the germline J gene. J is TRBJ2-1 and V is TRBV30, with 7 nucleotides matching TRBD2. The CDR3 is 15 amino acids. Germline values: CDR1 GTSNPN, CDR2 SVGIG (reference sequence). V was pared by 3 bases and J by 0 bases, with 5 bases of the junction left unmatched. This CDR3 is CAWRVGTTSYNEQFF. CDR3 bases read: TGTGCCTGGAGGGTGGGGACTACCTCCTACAATGAG.

Notes on this clone: The CDR3 end falls 3 residues outside the read, so it is completed with the germline J gene. The chain recombines TRBV20-1 with TRBJ2-5; D is unresolved. The V and J ends lost 2 bases and 3 bases respectively, with 4 bases between them. Germline CDR1 DFQATT, CDR2 SNEGSKA (reference sequence). CDR3 length: 11 amino acids. CDR3 bases read: TGCAGTGCTAGACGGGAAGAGACC. As protein: CSARREET. The entire CDR3 is CSARREETQYF.

With regard to this clone: The read is 3 residues too short to cover the CDR3 end, so that end is filled in from the germline J gene. The chain employs TRBV5-1 and TRBJ2-1; D remains unclear. The V and J ends lost 2 bases and 0 bases respectively, with 12 bases between them. The CDR3 is 16 residues long. Germline CDR1 is SGHRS and CDR2 is YFSETQ. The CDR3 bases that were read are TGCGCCAGCAGCTTCGGCAGGCCGAGCTCCTACAATGAG. Translation: CASSFGRPSSYNE. The entire CDR3 is CASSFGRPSSYNEQFF.

To note about this clone: The read falls 3 residues short of the CDR3 end, and the missing part is taken from the germline J gene. This chain uses TRBV19 with TRBJ2-5; maybe TRBD1 (6 bases). CDR1 is LNHDA and CDR2 is SQIVND in the germline V gene (reference sequence). This CDR3 has 16 amino acids. The V end lost 7 bases, the J end lost 2 bases, and 20 bases lay between the germline ends. CDR3 in amino acids: CASTGMGTGKQETQYF. CDR3 DNA, as far as it was read: TGTGCCAGTACGGGGATGGGAACAGGGAAGCAAGAGACC.

Comment on this clone: From the germline J gene comes the end of the CDR3, since the read stops 3 residues before it. The V and J genes are TRBV13 and TRBJ1-6, with a possible D match to TRBD1 (5 bases). The V end lost 1 base, the J end lost 6 bases, and 13 bases lay between the germline ends. This CDR3 spans 16 amino acids. Germline V gene lookup returns CDR1 PRHDT and CDR2 FYEKMQ (reference sequence). The CDR3 is CASSLAAGTTNSPLHF. The part of the CDR3 DNA that was read is TGTGCCAGCAGCTTAGCAGCCGGGACTACTAATTCACCC. Full variable domain (outside the CDR3, taken from reference TRBV13 and TRBJ1-6): AAGVIQSPRHLIKEKRETATLKCYPIPRHDTVYWYQQGPGQDPQFLISFYEKMQSDKGSIPDRFSAQQFSDYHSELNMSSLELGDSALYFCASSLAAGTTNSPLHFGNGTRLTVT.

Judged by frequency, this clone is medium-sized (0.01 to 0.1%). The CDR3 bases that were read are TGTGCCATCAGTGATCGCGGGAGGGAAGATACG. Translated, it gives CAISDRGREDT. The full CDR3 reads CAISDRGREDTQYF. This chain uses TRBV10-3 with TRBJ2-3; 9 bases line up with TRBD2. The read terminates 3 residues ahead of where the CDR3 ends, so the germline J gene completes it. The germline V gene has CDR1 ENHRY and CDR2 SYGVKD. V shed 3 bases, J shed 5 bases, and the junction held 3 bases outside the gene matches. The CDR3 is 14 amino acids.

Comment on this clone: A junction end diverges from the germline sequence, so it may reflect a read error. From the germline J gene comes the end of the CDR3, since the read stops 3 residues before it. The V call is TRBV4-2, the J call TRBJ2-7; 7 bases line up with TRBD1. This CDR3 has 16 amino acids. Germline lookup yields CDR1 LGHNA and CDR2 YNFKEQ. The CDR3 bases that were read are TGCGCCAGCAGCCCCTCCGCCACAGGGGAGCTCTACGAG. Its translation: CASSPSATGELYE. The whole CDR3 sequence is CASSPSATGELYEQYF.

On this clone itself: The sequence runs out 3 residues before the end of the CDR3; the remainder is reconstructed from the germline J gene. The chain carries TRBV10-3 and TRBJ1-5, with TRBD1 matching 9 bases. Losses at the gene ends were 5 bases for V and 7 bases for J; bases not matched to a gene: 6. CDR1 ENHRY and CDR2 SYGVKD come from the germline V gene. CDR3 length equals 14 residues. This chain's CDR3 is CAISLGQGRQPQHF. The DNA read from the CDR3 is TGTGCCATCAGTTTGGGACAGGGTAGACAGCCC.

In regard to this clone: With the read ending 3 residues before the CDR3 end, the germline J gene is used to fill in that end. V is TRBV20-1 and J is TRBJ2-1, with unresolved D. The CDR3 is 16 residues long. Looked up from germline, CDR1 is DFQATT and CDR2 is SNEGSKA (reference sequence). With 4 bases removed from V and 5 bases from J, the gap between germline ends came to 21 bases. The part of the CDR3 DNA that was read is TGCAGTGCTAACCGGGTAGTAGGTCCTACAAACAATGAG. Its translation: CSANRVVGPTNNE. The whole CDR3 reads CSANRVVGPTNNEQFF.

As concerns this clone: The read stops 3 residues short of the end of the CDR3; the missing end is completed from the germline J gene. The V and J genes are TRBV20-1 and TRBJ2-7; 13 nucleotides align to TRBD2. This CDR3 spans 16 amino acids. Germline CDR1 reads DFQATT; CDR2 reads SNEGSKA (reference sequence). V dropped 3 bases and J dropped 1; count of bases not matched to a gene: 6. The CDR3 bases that were read are TGCAGTGCTAGGCCCGGGACTAGCGGGGAATCCTACGAG. This sequence encodes CSARPGTSGESYE. The complete CDR3 sequence is CSARPGTSGESYEQYF.

In the case of this clone: The read finishes 3 residues shy of the CDR3 end, and the germline J gene is used to complete it. V is TRBV5-6 and J is TRBJ1-2, with TRBD1 identical over 9 bases. V shed 2 bases, J shed 6 bases, and the junction held 8 bases outside the gene matches. The CDR3 spans 15 residues. Germline lookup yields CDR1 SGHDT and CDR2 YYEEEE. CDR3 bases read: TGTGCCAGCAGCTTCGCTGGACAGGGGTTCCATGGC. Its translation is CASSFAGQGFHG. From start to end, the CDR3 is CASSFAGQGFHGYTF.